This entry is about one T cell receptor beta chain. These data are taken from a study of PD-1 blockade in classical Hodgkin lymphoma. CDR1 is MDHEN and CDR2 is SYDVKM in the germline V gene. J lost 8 bases, V lost 10 bases, and 13 bases had no gene match. This CDR3 is 13 amino acids long. Time point meaning: cycle 4 day 1 (C4D1), after less than seven weeks of nivolumab. Each of the patients experienced relapse following autologous stem cell transplantation, and their brentuximab vedotin exposure differed. TCRdb's table, derived via immunoSEQ multiplex PCR, lists solely in-frame clones and lacks some. Here the sample spans over 8,000 clones, about 87% being singletons.

The sequenced sample was peripheral blood mononuclear cells (PBMCs), obtained before the fourth cycle of nivolumab. J is TRBJ1-2 and V is TRBV28; 7 nucleotides match TRBD1. This clonotype originated in a human donor with classical Hodgkin lymphoma. The CDR3 loop reads CATFLQGFQGYTF. The CDR3 DNA reads as TGTGCCACCTTCCTACAGGGGTTTCAGGGCTACACCTTC.